This T cell receptor (beta chain) is from a study of CD8 T cells in Susac syndrome. Points from the study as a whole: The study conceded that relatively few individuals underwent its TCR sequencing and HLA analysis.

An amount of RNA that ranged from roughly 0.45 to 1 ug was reverse transcribed with random hexamers. Amplification of TCR beta CDR3 across 54 Vbeta and 13 Jbeta was performed with immunoSEQ multiplex PCR. TCRdb ran MiXCR on the immunoSEQ multiplex PCR reads and lists one entry per CDR3 protein. This sample has roughly 120,000 distinct CDR3 sequences, with 90% to 95% found just once. Regarding this clonotype: Antigen unknown.

The CDR3 is 14 amino acids. Trimming stripped 5 bases from V and 13 bases from J, with 24 bases between. The germline V gene has CDR1 SGHTA and CDR2 FQGNSA. The healthy controls were matched to patients by age and sex. This clonotype originated in a human donor in good health. The genes are TRBV7-2 and TRBJ2-7; D ambiguous. The specimen was CD4+ T cells from PBMCs. Written as DNA, the CDR3 is TGTGCCAGCAGCCGGTTCTTGGGGTCGGACGGCCCTTACTTC. This gives the protein CASSRFLGSDGPYF.